This paragraph covers one TCR beta chain sequence. Its antigen remains unidentified. Base qualities are not recorded, but no much larger clone differs from it by a single base. The donors were 40 or so Caucasian individuals from Russia, aged 6 to 90 years, who were systemically healthy. About 9.8 milliliters of peripheral blood were drawn from each donor into EDTA-treated Vacutainer tubes. PBMCs were isolated by Ficoll-Paque density-gradient centrifugation, with at least 7 million obtained per sample. Trizol reagent was used to extract total RNA from PBMCs, with at least 5.5 micrograms per sample. For every donor, flow cytometry on a PBMC aliquot measured the percentage of naive CD45RAhigh/CD27high T cells. The germline V gene specifies LGHNA as CDR1 and YNFKEQ as CDR2. Including cysteine and phenylalanine, the CDR3 has 14 amino acids. Left in the record is the CDR3 DNA by itself, 42 bases read in frame from the first base.

The library came from 5' RACE. Sequencing was carried out with an Illumina HiSeq 2500. A second PCR of 7 to 11 cycles was performed with a sample-barcoded 5' primer and a J-beta primer mix. Each TCR beta cDNA molecule received a unique molecular identifier from a template-switch 5' adaptor carrying 12 random nucleotides. Each sample yielded at least 2.5 million CDR3-containing paired-end reads. First-strand cDNA synthesis was performed from all RNA using the Mint cDNA synthesis kit, with priming by a TRBC-specific oligonucleotide. After uracil-DNA glycosylase treatment, a first 18-cycle PCR used universal primers M1SS and BC2_uni_R on all cDNA. Turning to the authors' computational methods: For normalization, 1 million high-quality reads, each with a distinct molecular identifier, were randomly selected from each sample. Instead of being binned into consensus sequences, reads with shared molecular identifiers were discarded. CDR3 identification, clonotype clustering and error correction used MiTCR with a Q25 quality threshold and the strictest error-elimination algorithm. Lower-bound total TCR beta diversity was estimated with a nonparametric unseen species model using Euler transformation. The public reads were run again by TCRdb, first through fastp at Q25 and then through MiXCR, and only productive beta chains were kept. Merged by CDR3 protein, the rows form single entries marked with the most common genes and DNA. These V and J calls are TCRdb output, not the study's own analysis. The sample data list 1,100,000 or so distinct CDR3 sequences, and 35% to 50% of these were observed just once. The ten top clones hold approximately 17% of the sample.

This specimen comes from a study of blood T cells in healthy people across ages (dated by TCRdb to between 2014 and 2016). Notes on the research overall: In model experiments, template switching captured roughly one uniquely barcoded TCR beta cDNA molecule for every two T cells. For two donors (one aged 18 to 30 and one aged 80 or older), the study analyzed two additional independent replicas of 1 million unique cDNA reads from the same blood draw. To track age-related changes in TCR beta repertoire diversity, the study relied on deep sequencing normalized with unique cDNA molecular identifiers. To avoid experimental bias, donors of different ages were spread randomly across the sequencing lanes. The donors were divided into four age groups: young (average around 16 years), middle-aged (almost 40), aged (approximately 59) and long-lived (around 80). Study-wide findings and limitations: Because profiling used bulk unsorted PBMCs, naive and antigen-experienced compartments could not be compared conclusively. Estimates of total diversity from one million sequenced T cells were regarded as lower bounds and underestimates. Compared with the aged group, the long-lived group had more naive CD4+ T cells, fewer expanded clones and increased TCR diversity, suggesting age selection. The percentage of naive T cells measured by flow cytometry correlated strongly with observed TCR beta diversity. Observed TCR beta diversity per million T cells fell roughly linearly with age, and a significant reduction was already apparent by age approximately 41. Because the CMV infection status of the donors was unknown, age-related changes in expanded clonotypes may potentially have been confounded.

Specimen: blood. The chain links TRBV4-2 with TRBJ2-1; TRBD1 is a weak D gene call, 5 bases matching. The DNA end favors TRBJ2-7, so the J call may be wrong. The clonotype comes from a woman aged 60-75 years in good health. The DNA is as follows: TGTGCCAGCAGCCAAGTGGGGCGAAAGAACGAGCAGTACTTC. It encodes CASSQVGRKNEQYF.